The TCR beta chain described here comes from a study of vaccination and CD4 T cells after COVID-19. Study details: Four females and six males made up the convalescents, two of whom were Hispanic.

Germline assignment: CDR1 SSHAT and CDR2 FNYEAQ (reference sequence). This CDR3 has 13 amino acids. Documented treatment: roughly 11-day PBMC culture with coronavirus spike peptide pools or control peptides (ViraFEST assay). The study sequenced cultured CD4+ T cell DNA using the Oncomine TCR Beta short-read assay. In TCRdb, the PCR reads were re-called with MiXCR into one record per CDR3 protein. The sample includes approximately 16,000 distinct CDR3 sequences, around 24% of them seen just once. About this clonotype: Its antigen is still unknown. Sequence at one end of the junction differs from germline and may be a read error.

This sequence joins TRBV7-7 and TRBJ2-5, with TRBD2 as a possible D gene (5 bases). This TCR came from a human donor with COVID-19. Sequenced sample: cultured CD4+ T cells from blood. The CDR3 bases are TGTGCTAGCAGCCCCCGGGGACAAGAGACCCAGTACTTC. This sequence encodes CASSPRGQETQYF.